This passage covers 10 T cell receptor beta chains from one sample sequenced in a study of Tregs in tolerant kidney transplant recipients. Repertoires were generated with immunoSEQ multiplex PCR, while TCRdb's copy carries only in-frame clones and drops some. This table holds around 75,000 clones, approximately 88% found once. This sample comprised CD4+ T cells from blood, obtained before the transplant. The receptors here all came from a human donor who received a combined kidney and bone marrow transplant.

The V call is TRBV2, the J call TRBJ1-5; D perhaps matches TRBD1 (5 bases). V was pared by 1 base and J by 4 bases, with 11 bases between. CDR3 length equals 15 residues. Germline-derived CDR1 and CDR2 are SNHLY and FYNNEI. Here the CDR3 DNA reads TGTGCCAGCAGTGAAGGAATAAGGGGAAATCAGCCCCAGCATTTT. It codes for CASSEGIRGNQPQHF.

The rearrangement uses TRBV5-4 and TRBJ2-7; perhaps TRBD2 as D (6 bases). The CDR3 covers 14 residues. Germline V lookup: CDR1 SGHNT, CDR2 YYREEE (reference sequence). Trimming took 4 bases from V and 7 from J, leaving 18 bases between them. The CDR3 protein is CASSSRGKTEEQYF. In DNA form, the CDR3 reads TGTGCCAGCAGCAGTCGCGGGAAAACGGAAGAGCAGTACTTC. The full variable domain, rest sourced from reference TRBV5-4 and TRBJ2-7, is ETGVTQSPTHLIKTRGQQVTLRCSSQSGHNTVSWYQQALGQGPQFIFQYYREEENGRGNFPPRFSGLQFPNYSSELNVNALELDDSALYLCASSSRGKTEEQYFGPGTRLTVT.

The rearrangement uses TRBV30 and TRBJ2-5; D remains ambiguous. This CDR3 contains 14 residues. V was pared by 2 bases and J by 5 bases, with 15 bases between. Germline loops: CDR1 GTSNPN, CDR2 SVGIG (reference sequence). In nucleotides, the CDR3 is TGTGCCTGGAGTAGGTTATCGAACGGGGAGACCCAGTACTTC. Its translation is CAWSRLSNGETQYF.

This clone was seen once. J is TRBJ2-1 and V is TRBV5-1, with TRBD2 matching 9 bases. The CDR3 consists of 15 residues. The ends lost 5 bases at V and 5 bases at J; junction bases unmatched: 8. Per germline, CDR1 SGHRS and CDR2 YFSETQ. This CDR3 is CASRMEASGNNEQFF. Written as DNA, the CDR3 is TGCGCCAGCAGGATGGAGGCTAGCGGGAACAATGAGCAGTTCTTC.

The chain carries TRBV29-1 and TRBJ1-2; the D gene is possibly TRBD1 (5 bases). The ends were cut back, 4 bases at V and 4 bases at J, with 10 bases in the middle. Per the germline V gene, CDR1 is SQVTM and CDR2 is ANQGSEA. The CDR3 length is 12 residues. The CDR3 sequence: CSVVGTFYGYTF. DNA of the CDR3: TGCAGCGTTGTTGGGACTTTCTATGGCTACACCTTC.

V usage is TRBV6-1 and J usage is TRBJ1-2; D gene ambiguous. Germline V gene data show CDR1 as MNHNS and CDR2 as SASEGT. The CDR3 has 14 residues. The germline V and J ends were trimmed by 1 base and 6 bases, with 12 bases remaining between them. The CDR3 loop reads CASSEGGTRNGYTF. For the CDR3, the DNA is TGTGCCAGCAGTGAAGGCGGTACTCGGAATGGCTACACCTTC.

The chain has TRBV5-8 and TRBJ2-1; D gene unclear. The CDR3 length is 13 residues. V was cut by 2 bases and J by 9 bases, with 12 bases left in between. Germline V lookup: CDR1 SGHTS, CDR2 YDEGEE. The CDR3 reads CASSLNSLGEQFF. CDR3 in DNA: TGTGCCAGCAGCTTAAACAGCTTGGGTGAGCAGTTCTTC.

The chain uses TRBV18 and TRBJ1-1, with TRBD1 as a possible D gene (5 bases). The CDR3 spans 16 residues. The germline V gene has CDR1 KGHSH and CDR2 LQKENI. Trimming removed 3 bases at V and 1 base at J, with 15 bases between. CDR3 bases: TGTGCCAGCTCACCGCCGGGGGGGGTGGAGAACACTGAAGCTTTCTTT. Protein: CASSPPGGVENTEAFF.

This clone has only one observation. This rearrangement joins TRBV7-2 to TRBJ1-3; D is undetermined. V was cut by 6 bases and J by 5 bases, with 14 bases left in between. The CDR3 has 14 amino acids. Germline V gives CDR1 SGHTA, CDR2 FQGNSA. CDR3 residues: CASRERRERNTIYF. Written as DNA, the CDR3 is TGTGCCAGCAGAGAGAGGAGAGAAAGAAACACCATATATTTT. Full variable domain (rest looked up from reference TRBV7-2 and TRBJ1-3): GAGVSQSPSNKVTEKGKDVELRCDPISGHTALYWYRQSLGQGLEFLIYFQGNSAPDKSGLPSDRFSAERTGGSVSTLTIQRTQQEDSAVYLCASRERRERNTIYFGEGSWLTVV.

V usage is TRBV2 and J usage is TRBJ2-1; 14 positions match TRBD2. CDR1 is SNHLY, CDR2 FYNNEI, per germline. Germline trimming cut 6 bases from V and 1 base from J; bases unmatched to any gene: 5. This CDR3 has 17 residues. CDR3 loop: CASRTSGRGQSYNEQFF. The DNA of the CDR3 is TGTGCCAGCAGGACTAGCGGGAGGGGTCAGTCCTACAATGAGCAGTTCTTC.